This T cell receptor beta chain was recovered during a study of PD-1 blockade in classical Hodgkin lymphoma. Study results and caveats: CD4+ TCR diversity, unlike CD8+, climbed significantly by C4D1. Lower baseline TCR diversity was reported for newly diagnosed patients than for healthy donors. Whoever responded completely had baseline diversity much like that seen in newly diagnosed patients.

The CDR3 is 15 residues long. V lost 1 base and J lost 5, with 13 bases in between. Germline V gives CDR1 MGHRA, CDR2 YSYEKL. The patients all showed relapse after autologous stem cell transplantation, while their brentuximab vedotin exposure varied. Under best response, outcomes were complete response, partial response or progressive disease. This clone was recorded once. What it binds is not known. Generated by immunoSEQ multiplex PCR, the TCRdb table keeps only in-frame clones and is missing some. The data contain around 13,000 clones, 82% of them singletons. The origin of this receptor is a human donor with classical Hodgkin lymphoma. The J gene is TRBJ2-3, the V gene TRBV4-1, with a possible D match to TRBD1 (7 bases). The sequences come from peripheral blood mononuclear cells (PBMCs), collected at baseline. CDR3: CASSQGRGPGDTQYF. The CDR3 DNA follows: TGCGCCAGCAGCCAAGGGAGGGGGCCGGGAGATACGCAGTATTTT.